A selection of T cell receptor beta chains follows, all from one sample in a study of blood T cell repertoires in COVID-19. Assay: immunoSEQ multiplex PCR; the TCRdb copy retains only in-frame clones and omits some. The sample contains 200,000 to 250,000 clones, about 85% of which appear only once. The material sequenced was peripheral blood. These TCRs come from a man in his fifties or sixties who had recovered from COVID-19. CDR3s leave out the opening cysteine and the closing phenylalanine or tryptophan.

V gene	J gene	CDR3 protein
TRBV5-1	TRBJ2-1	ASSSIAIADSYNEQF
TRBV6-5	TRBJ2-2	ASSYDGARSGELF
TRBV30	TRBJ2-7	AWSGIQFVGGRANYEQY
TRBV15	TRBJ2-7	ATSRGPGTASYEQY
TRBV18	TRBJ1-2	ASSREQQGLFRYT
TRBV27	TRBJ2-1	ASSLVGNEQF
TRBV4-1	TRBJ2-7	ASSQQTSGSTYEQY
TRBV13	TRBJ2-7	ASSLALGEAYEQY
TRBV7-6	TRBJ1-4	ASSFGRQTNEKLF
TRBV6-5	TRBJ2-7	ASSSSSYEQY
TRBV5-8	TRBJ1-5	ASSLDRDYQPQH
TRBV14	TRBJ2-1	ASSPLSGSSYNDEQF
TRBV12-3/TRBV12-4	TRBJ1-1	ASSGDWTTF
TRBV28	TRBJ1-2	ASRGPYGYT
TRBV27	TRBJ2-1	ASKGLAGYNEQF
TRBV6-5	TRBJ2-7	ASSTGGGEQY
TRBV28	TRBJ2-7	ASSGDFPSYEQY
TRBV7-2	TRBJ2-7	ASSFRGLEQY
TRBV6-1	TRBJ1-5	ASSDYIRQPQH
TRBV2	TRBJ1-2	ASSLVEVDYGYT
TRBV30	TRBJ1-5	AWSVGGNQPQH
TRBV7-2	TRBJ2-1	ASSIAGTGAYNEQF
TRBV13	TRBJ1-4	ASREVATNEKLF
TRBV18	TRBJ2-5	ASSGEREGTQY
TRBV6-5	TRBJ2-7	ASSYSSGQVGEQY
TRBV27	TRBJ1-4	ASSTSSLPGEKLF
TRBV5-6	TRBJ1-5	ASSLYQSQGNQPQH
TRBV19	TRBJ2-1	ASSGRGTNEQF
TRBV27	TRBJ2-1	ASSFMSGRAVDEQF
TRBV28	TRBJ2-4	ASSPQGAGTAKNIQY
TRBV5-1	TRBJ1-1	ASRNRPLLNTEAF
TRBV10-3	TRBJ1-2	AISGTGDYGYT
TRBV27	TRBJ1-4	ASRRTGGTEKLF
TRBV11-2	TRBJ1-2	ASSLRGSDGYT
TRBV5-4	TRBJ2-5	ASSLGTSRQTQY
TRBV27	TRBJ1-2	ASSLGRTRSYT
TRBV4-2	TRBJ1-4	ASTPGTGAEKLF
TRBV11-2	TRBJ2-3	ASRPRVTDTQY
TRBV28	TRBJ1-4	ASSLPGTGKEKLF
TRBV6-5	TRBJ2-7	ASRSTGGPGYEQY
TRBV6-1	TRBJ1-2	ASSDRDRGLINYGYT
TRBV19	TRBJ2-7	ASSIGQGKRYEQY
TRBV19	TRBJ2-3	ASSPLAGVGDTQY
TRBV28	TRBJ1-5	ASSLGTGQSQPQH
TRBV9	TRBJ1-5	ASSVGLDSNQPQH
TRBV4-2	TRBJ2-3	ASSQAALAASTDTQY
TRBV5-1	TRBJ2-1	ASSLSGVEQF
TRBV28	TRBJ2-7	ASSQQGYEQY
TRBV27	TRBJ1-1	ASSLSGTANTEAF
TRBV7-9	TRBJ2-5	ASSPRAGVYQETQY
TRBV5-5	TRBJ2-1	ASSSQGSGTYNEQF